Shown below are 17 T cell receptor beta chains from a single sample sequenced in a study of cytomegalovirus exposure and HLA in healthy donors. Primers for the PCR totalled 60 Vbeta and 13 Jbeta. Produced via immunoSEQ multiplex PCR; TCRdb's table is partial and in-frame only. This repertoire shows 95,000 to 120,000 clones, around 77% found once; its top ten account for 5.4%. The sequenced sample was PBMCs. The source is a woman between 25 and 40 years old in good health and CMV-seropositive.

This clone showed up just once. The chain has TRBV7-3 and TRBJ2-1; the match to TRBD2 covers 11 bases. After removal of 5 bases from V and 0 bases from J, the junction contained 6 bases not matched to a gene. Germline V gives CDR1 SGHTA, CDR2 FQGTGA. The CDR3 extends over 17 amino acids. CDR3 amino acids: CASSQVAGGSSYNEQFF. The CDR3 nucleotides read TGTGCCAGCAGCCAGGTAGCGGGGGGGAGCTCCTACAATGAGCAGTTCTTC.

This chain's CDR3 is CASSTGGLNTEAFF. In DNA form, the CDR3 reads TGTGCCAGCAGTACAGGGGGATTGAACACTGAAGCTTTCTTT. The J gene is TRBJ1-1, the V gene TRBV2, with TRBD1 matching 8 bases. The CDR3 is made up of 14 amino acids. V shed 5 bases, J shed 0 bases, and the junction held 2 bases outside the gene matches. The V gene's germline CDR1 is SNHLY and CDR2 FYNNEI.

V is TRBV27 and J is TRBJ1-3, with TRBD1 matching 8 bases. Germline CDR1 reads MNHEY; CDR2 reads SMNVEV (reference sequence). This CDR3 comprises 13 residues. V lost 7 bases, J lost 2 bases, and 1 base stayed unmatched. The CDR3 coding sequence is TGTGCCAGCAAGGACAGGGCTGGAAACACCATATATTTT. Encoded protein: CASKDRAGNTIYF.

The chain carries TRBV14 and TRBJ1-1; TRBD1 might be the D (6 bases). Trimming took 3 bases from V and 4 from J, leaving 15 bases between them. Germline V lookup: CDR1 SGHDN, CDR2 FVKESK. The CDR3 totals 15 residues. CDR3 nucleotides: TGTGCCAGCAGCCAGGGAACTACAGGGTTCACTGAAGCTTTCTTT. This gives the protein CASSQGTTGFTEAFF.

The chain uses TRBV2 and TRBJ1-5; TRBD1 might be the D (5 bases). Germline V lookup: CDR1 SNHLY, CDR2 FYNNEI. V lost 6 bases and J lost 3, with 12 bases in between. The CDR3 has 14 amino acids. CDR3 sequence reads: CASSREQANQPQHF. The CDR3 DNA reads as TGTGCCAGCAGCAGGGAACAGGCCAATCAGCCCCAGCATTTT.

This sequence joins TRBV5-1 and TRBJ2-3, with TRBD1 as a possible D gene (6 bases). Germline V gene sequence: CDR1 SGHRS, CDR2 YFSETQ. The CDR3 totals 15 residues. Trimming removed 4 bases from V and 2 bases from J, with 14 bases in between. The DNA of the CDR3 is TGCGCCAGCAGCATCTTGGGGACAAACACAGATACGCAGTATTTT. The encoded protein is CASSILGTNTDTQYF.

This clone has a handful of counts. V gene TRBV5-4 combines with J gene TRBJ2-7, with D possibly matching TRBD1 (6 bases). The CDR3 covers 14 residues. Germline V gene sequence: CDR1 SGHNT, CDR2 YYREEE (reference sequence). With 0 bases removed from V and 7 bases from J, the gap between germline ends came to 14 bases. CDR3 DNA sequence: TGTGCCAGCAGCTTGGGGGGGCACTCTCGGGAGCAGTACTTC. As protein: CASSLGGHSREQYF.

The chain links TRBV19 to TRBJ2-2; 8 bases match TRBD1. The CDR3 extends over 15 amino acids. CDR1 is LNHDA and CDR2 is SQIVND in the germline V gene (reference sequence). With 4 bases clipped from V and 5 bases from J, the junction kept 6 bases outside the gene matches. CDR3 protein: CASSTRRQGTGELFF. The CDR3 DNA reads TGTGCCAGTAGTACCCGACGACAGGGGACCGGGGAGCTGTTTTTT. Filled out from reference TRBV19 and TRBJ2-2, the complete variable domain reads DGGITQSPKYLFRKEGQNVTLSCEQNLNHDAMYWYRQDPGQGLRLIYYSQIVNDFQKGDIAEGYSVSREKKESFPLTVTSAQKNPTAFYLCASSTRRQGTGELFFGEGSRLTVL.

This clone came up a few times. The chain carries TRBV9 and TRBJ2-7; D ambiguous. Trimming stripped 1 base from V and 4 bases from J, with 15 bases between. Germline CDR1 SGDLS, CDR2 YYNGEE. The CDR3 covers 15 residues. The CDR3 loop reads CASSVSGSLGYEQYF. DNA for the CDR3: TGTGCCAGCAGCGTATCCGGGTCCCTCGGGTACGAGCAGTACTTC.

This chain connects TRBV28 to TRBJ2-1; maybe TRBD1 (6 bases). Per the germline V gene, CDR1 is MDHEN and CDR2 is SYDVKM. The CDR3 extends over 17 amino acids. Trimming removed 2 bases at V and 2 bases at J, with 16 bases between. The CDR3 DNA reads as TGTGCCAGCAGTTTAGAGGCAGGGGCCAGTGCCTACAATGAGCAGTTCTTC. It specifies CASSLEAGASAYNEQFF. The full variable domain, with the rest looked up from reference TRBV28 and TRBJ2-1, is DVKVTQSSRYLVKRTGEKVFLECVQDMDHENMFWYRQDPGLGLRLIYFSYDVKMKEKGDIPEGYSVSREKKERFSLILESASTNQTSMYLCASSLEAGASAYNEQFFGPGTRLTVL.

This sequence joins TRBV7-9 and TRBJ2-7, with D uncertain. This CDR3 has 13 residues. Deletions cut 3 bases from V and 0 bases from J, with 6 bases between. The germline gives CDR1 SEHNR, CDR2 FQNEAQ (reference sequence). CDR3 bases: TGTGCCAGCAGCTTTACAAGCTCCTACGAGCAGTACTTC. The encoded protein is CASSFTSSYEQYF.

The genes are TRBV18 and TRBJ1-2, with 7 bases matching TRBD1. The CDR3 length is 14 residues. Germline V gives CDR1 KGHSH, CDR2 LQKENI. The trim removed 4 bases at V and 7 bases at J, leaving 9 bases unmatched. The CDR3 DNA sequence: TGTGCCAGCTCACGACTAGACAGGGATTCTGGCTACACCTTC. Amino acid sequence: CASSRLDRDSGYTF.

The chain joins TRBV30 to TRBJ2-5, with TRBD2 as a possible D gene (6 bases). CDR3 length: 14 amino acids. The V gene lost 0 bases and the J gene lost 5 bases, with 13 bases spanning the gap. Germline assignment: CDR1 GTSNPN and CDR2 SVGIG (reference sequence). CDR3 loop: CAWSVLALRETQYF. CDR3 nucleotide sequence: TGTGCCTGGAGTGTACTAGCCCTTCGGGAGACCCAGTACTTC.

The V and J genes are TRBV5-1 and TRBJ1-1; TRBD1 aligns across 8 bases. The trim removed 1 base at V and 5 bases at J, leaving 4 bases unmatched. The CDR3 loop spans 14 amino acids. The germline V gene encodes CDR1 SGHRS and CDR2 YFSETQ. CDR3 sequence (DNA): TGCGCCAGCAGCTTGTCAGGGGGCGGAACTGAAGCTTTCTTT. Translated, it gives CASSLSGGGTEAFF.

The CDR3 DNA reads TGTGCCAGCAGCCCAAGGACTAGCGGCGCCTACGAGCAGTACTTC. Translating gives CASSPRTSGAYEQYF. The J gene is TRBJ2-7, the V gene TRBV5-5, with 10 bases fitting TRBD2. Germline V gene data show CDR1 as SGHKS and CDR2 as YYEKEE (reference sequence). The CDR3 is 15 residues long. With V trimmed by 4 bases and J by 2 bases, 6 bases remained unmatched. The whole variable domain, remainder taken from reference TRBV5-5 and TRBJ2-7, is DAGVTQSPTHLIKTRGQQVTLRCSPISGHKSVSWYQQVLGQGPQFIFQYYEKEERGRGNFPDRFSARQFPNYSSELNVNALLLGDSALYLCASSPRTSGAYEQYFGPGTRLTVT.

The chain combines TRBV19 with TRBJ1-3; no definite D call. Germline V gene data show CDR1 as LNHDA and CDR2 as SQIVND (reference sequence). The CDR3 has 15 amino acids. Deletions cut 5 bases from V and 6 bases from J, with 17 bases between. CDR3 sequence: CASSARSTEINTIYF. CDR3 in DNA: TGTGCCAGTAGTGCACGATCTACCGAAATAAACACCATATATTTT.

This clone came up once. V gene TRBV5-1 combines with J gene TRBJ2-5, with D hard to call. Germline loops: CDR1 SGHRS, CDR2 YFSETQ. The CDR3 runs to 15 residues. With 0 bases removed from V and 4 bases from J, the gap between germline ends came to 13 bases. CDR3 protein: CASSLGLAQRETQYF. The CDR3 DNA sequence: TGCGCCAGCAGCTTGGGGTTAGCCCAACGAGAGACCCAGTACTTC.